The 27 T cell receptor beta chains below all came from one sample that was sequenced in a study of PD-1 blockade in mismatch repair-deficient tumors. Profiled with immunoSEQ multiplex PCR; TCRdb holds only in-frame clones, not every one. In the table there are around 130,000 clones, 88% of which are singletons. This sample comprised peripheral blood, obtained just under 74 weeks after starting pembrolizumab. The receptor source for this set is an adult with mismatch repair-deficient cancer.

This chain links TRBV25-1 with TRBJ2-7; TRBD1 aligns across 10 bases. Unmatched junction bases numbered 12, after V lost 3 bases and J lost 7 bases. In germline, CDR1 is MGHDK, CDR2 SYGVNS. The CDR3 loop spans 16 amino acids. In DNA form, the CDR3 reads TGTGCCAGCAGTGAGTCCGGGACAGGGGTTTTTTGGGAGCAGTACTTC. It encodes CASSESGTGVFWEQYF.

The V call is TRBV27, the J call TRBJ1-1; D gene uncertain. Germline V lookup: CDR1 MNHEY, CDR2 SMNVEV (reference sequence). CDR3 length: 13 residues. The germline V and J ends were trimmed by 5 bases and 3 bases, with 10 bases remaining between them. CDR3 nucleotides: TGTGCCAGCAGTCCCCGACCTTACACTGAAGCTTTCTTT. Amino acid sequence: CASSPRPYTEAFF.

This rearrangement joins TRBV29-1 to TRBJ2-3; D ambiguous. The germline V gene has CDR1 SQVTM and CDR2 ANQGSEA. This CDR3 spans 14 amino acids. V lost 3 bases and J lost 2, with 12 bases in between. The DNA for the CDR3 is TGCAGCGTTGATAATGGGGTTCCCACAGATACGCAGTATTTT. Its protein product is CSVDNGVPTDTQYF.

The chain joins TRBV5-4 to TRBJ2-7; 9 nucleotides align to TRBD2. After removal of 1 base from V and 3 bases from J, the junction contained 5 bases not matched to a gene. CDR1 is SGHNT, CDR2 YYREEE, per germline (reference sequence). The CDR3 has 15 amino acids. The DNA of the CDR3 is TGTGCCAGCAGCTTGCGAGCGGGAGGAGACTACGAGCAGTACTTC. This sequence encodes CASSLRAGGDYEQYF.

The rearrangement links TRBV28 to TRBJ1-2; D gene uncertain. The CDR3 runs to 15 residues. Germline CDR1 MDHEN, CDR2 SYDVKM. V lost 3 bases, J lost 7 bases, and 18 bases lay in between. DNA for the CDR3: TGTGCCAGCAGTTTTTCTCCGGTCTTCCGGGCTGGCTACACCTTC. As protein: CASSFSPVFRAGYTF.

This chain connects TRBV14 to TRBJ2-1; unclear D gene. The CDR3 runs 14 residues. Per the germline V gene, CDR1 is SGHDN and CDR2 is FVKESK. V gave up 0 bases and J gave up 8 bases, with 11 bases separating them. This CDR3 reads CASSQDQWADEQFF. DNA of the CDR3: TGTGCCAGCAGCCAAGATCAATGGGCCGATGAGCAGTTCTTC. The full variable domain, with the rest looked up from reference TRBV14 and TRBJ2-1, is EAGVTQFPSHSVIEKGQTVTLRCDPISGHDNLYWYRRVMGKEIKFLLHFVKESKQDESGMPNNRFLAERTGGTYSTLKVQPAELEDSGVYFCASSQDQWADEQFFGPGTRLTVL.

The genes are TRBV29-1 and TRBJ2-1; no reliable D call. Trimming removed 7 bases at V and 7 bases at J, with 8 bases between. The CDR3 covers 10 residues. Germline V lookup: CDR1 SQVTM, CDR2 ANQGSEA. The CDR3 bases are TGCAGCGCTGCCGGTAATGAGCAGTTCTTC. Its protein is CSAAGNEQFF.

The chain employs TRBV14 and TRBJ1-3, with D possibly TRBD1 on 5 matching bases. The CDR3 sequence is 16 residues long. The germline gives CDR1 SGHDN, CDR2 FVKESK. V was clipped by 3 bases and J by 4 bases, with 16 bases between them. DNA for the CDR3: TGTGCCAGCAGCCAGGGGGTTGAGTCGTTCGGAAACACCATATATTTT. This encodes CASSQGVESFGNTIYF.

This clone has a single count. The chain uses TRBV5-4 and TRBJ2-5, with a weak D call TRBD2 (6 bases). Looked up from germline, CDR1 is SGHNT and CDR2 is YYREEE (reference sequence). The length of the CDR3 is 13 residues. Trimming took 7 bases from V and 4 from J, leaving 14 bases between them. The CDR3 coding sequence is TGTGCCAGCGGGAAACCGGGACTAGAGACCCAGTACTTC. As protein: CASGKPGLETQYF.

CDR3 in DNA: TGCGCCAGCAGCCAGGGACTGCGAACCTACGAGCAGTACTTC. This gives the protein CASSQGLRTYEQYF. This rearrangement joins TRBV4-1 to TRBJ2-7, with TRBD2 as a possible D gene (6 bases). From germline, CDR1 is MGHRA and CDR2 YSYEKL. The CDR3 totals 14 residues. V was clipped by 3 bases and J by 2 bases, with 11 bases between them.

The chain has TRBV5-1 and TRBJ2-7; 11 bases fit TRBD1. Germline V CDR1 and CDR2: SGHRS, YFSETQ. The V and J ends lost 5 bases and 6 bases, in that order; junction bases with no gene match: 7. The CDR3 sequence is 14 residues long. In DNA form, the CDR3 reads TGCGCCAGCAGGCCCGGGACAGGGGGTGCCGAGCAGTACTTC. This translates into CASRPGTGGAEQYF. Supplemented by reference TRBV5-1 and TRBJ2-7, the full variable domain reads KAGVTQTPRYLIKTRGQQVTLSCSPISGHRSVSWYQQTPGQGLQFLFEYFSETQRNKGNFPGRFSGRQFSNSRSEMNVSTLELGDSALYLCASRPGTGGAEQYFGPGTRLTVT.

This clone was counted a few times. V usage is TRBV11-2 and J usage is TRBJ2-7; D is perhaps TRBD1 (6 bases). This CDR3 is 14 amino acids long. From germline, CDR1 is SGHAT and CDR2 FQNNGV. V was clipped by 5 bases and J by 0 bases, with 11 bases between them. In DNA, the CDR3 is TGTGCCAGCAGCCCGGAGACAGGCTCCTACGAGCAGTACTTC. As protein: CASSPETGSYEQYF.

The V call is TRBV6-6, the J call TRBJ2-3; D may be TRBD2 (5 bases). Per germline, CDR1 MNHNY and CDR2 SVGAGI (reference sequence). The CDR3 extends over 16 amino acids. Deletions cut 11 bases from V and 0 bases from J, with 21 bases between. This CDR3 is CAAILSPGKSTDTQYF. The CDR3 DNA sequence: TGTGCCGCCATTTTATCGCCCGGGAAGAGCACAGATACGCAGTATTTT.

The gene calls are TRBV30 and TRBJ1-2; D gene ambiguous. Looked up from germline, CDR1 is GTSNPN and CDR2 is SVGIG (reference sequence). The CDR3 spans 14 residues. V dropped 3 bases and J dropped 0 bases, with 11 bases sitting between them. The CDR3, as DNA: TGTGCCTGGAGACGGGATAGAGCTAACTATGGCTACACCTTC. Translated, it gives CAWRRDRANYGYTF.

CDR3 DNA: TGTGCCAGCAGCCCAGGACAATTGGGGAGAAGACAGGAGACCCAGTACTTC. Amino acid sequence: CASSPGQLGRRQETQYF. The chain recombines TRBV7-9 with TRBJ2-5; perhaps D is TRBD1 or TRBD2 (5 bases each). Trimming removed 5 bases at V and 5 bases at J, with 24 bases between. The CDR3 runs to 17 residues. Germline V gives CDR1 SEHNR, CDR2 FQNEAQ (reference sequence).

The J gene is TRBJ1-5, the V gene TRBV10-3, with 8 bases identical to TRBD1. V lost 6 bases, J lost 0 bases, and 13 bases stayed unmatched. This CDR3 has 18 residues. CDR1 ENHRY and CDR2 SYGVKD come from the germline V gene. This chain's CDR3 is CAIRGGQGRSASNQPQHF. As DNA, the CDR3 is TGTGCCATCAGGGGTGGACAGGGCCGGTCAGCTAGCAATCAGCCCCAGCATTTT.

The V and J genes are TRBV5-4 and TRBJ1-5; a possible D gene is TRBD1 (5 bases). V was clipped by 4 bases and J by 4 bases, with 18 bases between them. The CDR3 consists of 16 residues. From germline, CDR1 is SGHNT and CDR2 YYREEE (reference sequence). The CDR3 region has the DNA TGTGCCAGCAGCCAAGATCCCCGACAGCTAAATCAGCCCCAGCATTTT. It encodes CASSQDPRQLNQPQHF.

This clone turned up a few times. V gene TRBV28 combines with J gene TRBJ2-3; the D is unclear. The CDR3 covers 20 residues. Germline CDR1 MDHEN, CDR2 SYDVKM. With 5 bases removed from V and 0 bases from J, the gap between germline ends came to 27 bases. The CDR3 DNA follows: TGTGCCAGCAGTGAGGACCGTTTCGAGTATCAGACCTCTAGCACAGATACGCAGTATTTT. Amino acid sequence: CASSEDRFEYQTSSTDTQYF.

CDR3 sequence reads: CASVDRGHHEQYF. In DNA, the CDR3 is TGTGCCAGCGTAGACAGGGGGCACCACGAGCAGTACTTC. This chain joins TRBV7-8 and TRBJ2-7, with TRBD1 matching over 10 bases. Germline assignment: CDR1 SGHVS and CDR2 FQNEAQ. The junction had 6 bases not matched to a gene; V was cut back by 8 bases and J by 5 bases. The CDR3 runs 13 residues.

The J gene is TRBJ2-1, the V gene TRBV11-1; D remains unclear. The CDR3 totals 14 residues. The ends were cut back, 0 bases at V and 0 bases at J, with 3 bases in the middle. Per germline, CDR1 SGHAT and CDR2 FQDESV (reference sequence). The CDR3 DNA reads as TGTGCCAGCAGCTTAGCGGACTCCTACAATGAGCAGTTCTTC. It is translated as CASSLADSYNEQFF. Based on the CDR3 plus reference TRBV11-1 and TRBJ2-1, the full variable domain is EAEVAQSPRYKITEKSQAVAFWCDPISGHATLYWYRQILGQGPELLVQFQDESVVDDSQLPKDRFSAERLKGVDSTLKIQPAELGDSAMYLCASSLADSYNEQFFGPGTRLTVL.

The CDR3 nucleotides read TGTGCCAGCAGCTTTGGGGGACTCGACCCCTCCTACGAGCAGTACTTC. This encodes CASSFGGLDPSYEQYF. The chain employs TRBV11-3 and TRBJ2-7; D is perhaps TRBD2 (6 bases). CDR1 and CDR2 from the germline V gene are SGHNT and YENEEA. The CDR3 sequence is 16 residues long. Trimming pared 3 bases from V and 0 bases from J, leaving 15 bases between.

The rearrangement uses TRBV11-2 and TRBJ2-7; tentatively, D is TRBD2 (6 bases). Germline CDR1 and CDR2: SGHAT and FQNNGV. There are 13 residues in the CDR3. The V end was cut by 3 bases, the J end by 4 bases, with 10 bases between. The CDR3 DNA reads TGTGCCAGCAGCTTGGGACGGGAGTACGAGCAGTACTTC. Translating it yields CASSLGREYEQYF.

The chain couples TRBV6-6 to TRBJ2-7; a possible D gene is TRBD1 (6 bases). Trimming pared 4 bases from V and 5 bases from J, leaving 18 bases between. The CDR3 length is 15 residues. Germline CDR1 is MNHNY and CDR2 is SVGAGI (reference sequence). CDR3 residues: CASSSHRVRGHEQYF. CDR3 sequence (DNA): TGTGCCAGCAGTTCCCACAGGGTCAGGGGCCACGAGCAGTACTTC.

This CDR3 is CASRTYLSSGRGTQYF. The CDR3 DNA follows: TGTGCCAGCAGGACCTACTTGTCCAGCGGGAGAGGTACGCAGTATTTT. This chain links TRBV6-6 with TRBJ2-3; 8 positions match TRBD2. CDR3 length equals 16 residues. J lost 8 bases, V lost 6 bases, and 16 bases had no gene match. Looked up from germline, CDR1 is MNHNY and CDR2 is SVGAGI (reference sequence).

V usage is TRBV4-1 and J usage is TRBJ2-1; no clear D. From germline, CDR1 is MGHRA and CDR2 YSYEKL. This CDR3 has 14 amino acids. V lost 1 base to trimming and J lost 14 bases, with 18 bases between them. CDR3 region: CASSQVIVEHRKFF. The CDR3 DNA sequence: TGCGCCAGCAGCCAAGTAATCGTCGAGCATAGGAAGTTCTTC.

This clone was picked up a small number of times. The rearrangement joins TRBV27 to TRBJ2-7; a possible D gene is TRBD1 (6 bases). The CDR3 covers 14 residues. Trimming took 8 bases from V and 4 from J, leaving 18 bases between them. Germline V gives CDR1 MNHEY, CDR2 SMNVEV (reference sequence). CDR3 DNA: TGTGCCAGCGCCCCGACAGGCCCAGGGTACGAGCAGTACTTC. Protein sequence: CASAPTGPGYEQYF.

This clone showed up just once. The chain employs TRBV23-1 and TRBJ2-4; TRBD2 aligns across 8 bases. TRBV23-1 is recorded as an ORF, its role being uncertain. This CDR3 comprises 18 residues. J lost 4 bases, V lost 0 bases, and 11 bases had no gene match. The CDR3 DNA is TGCGCCAGCAGTCAATCGGGGGAGCGGGAGCCCGGAAAAAACATTCAGTACTTC. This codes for CASSQSGEREPGKNIQYF.